The 17 T cell receptor beta chains reported below all come from one sample, sequenced in a study of T cell responses to AZD1222 COVID-19 vaccine. TCRdb's copy holds only in-frame clones and misses some; the assay was immunoSEQ multiplex PCR. The sample has around 120,000 clones, about 89% seen once; the top ten hold about 29%. The specimen comprised peripheral blood, sampled on day 0 of AZD1222 vaccination. These receptors were collected from an adult in good health.

This clone was counted once. The chain employs TRBV27 and TRBJ2-1, with 10 bases that match TRBD2. Germline trimming cut 7 bases from V and 5 bases from J; bases unmatched to any gene: 8. Germline V gives CDR1 MNHEY, CDR2 SMNVEV (reference sequence). The CDR3 totals 15 residues. The CDR3 DNA is TGTGCCAGCAACAACCTAGCGGGGGACGACAATGAGCAGTTCTTC. Translating gives CASNNLAGDDNEQFF.

The CDR3 DNA sequence: TGCAGCGCCCAGACAGGGCCTGGCTACACCTTC. As protein: CSAQTGPGYTF. The rearrangement uses TRBV29-1 and TRBJ1-2, with 7 bases fitting TRBD1. The V gene's germline CDR1 is SQVTM and CDR2 ANQGSEA. The CDR3 runs to 11 residues. The V and J ends lost 7 bases and 7 bases, in that order; junction bases with no gene match: 6.

J is TRBJ2-7 and V is TRBV12-3 or TRBV12-4; no reliable D call. The V end was cut by 1 base, the J end by 2 bases, with 6 bases between. The length of the CDR3 is 13 residues. In DNA, the CDR3 is TGTGCCAGCAGTTTAGGCAGCACCTACGAGCAGTACTTC. This sequence encodes CASSLGSTYEQYF.

V and J are TRBV18 and TRBJ1-1; D gene ambiguous. This CDR3 region has 13 residues. The germline V gene encodes CDR1 KGHSH and CDR2 LQKENI. The V gene lost 3 bases and the J gene lost 4 bases, with 9 bases spanning the gap. CDR3 DNA: TGTGCCAGCTCACCTGGCCCCGCCACTGAAGCTTTCTTT. Its protein product is CASSPGPATEAFF.

The chain uses TRBV24-1 and TRBJ1-5, with D tentatively TRBD1 (6 bases). The V and J ends lost 9 bases and 0 bases respectively, with 23 bases between them. This CDR3 region has 18 residues. The V gene's germline CDR1 is KGHDR and CDR2 SFDVKD. CDR3 nucleotide sequence: TGTGCCACCCTAATAAAACAGGGAACAAGCTATAGCAATCAGCCCCAGCATTTT. Protein product: CATLIKQGTSYSNQPQHF.

This chain links TRBV24-1 with TRBJ2-5, with TRBD1 matching over 8 bases. J gave up 5 bases and V 2 bases, and 3 bases lay outside the gene matches. The length of the CDR3 is 14 residues. The V gene's germline CDR1 is KGHDR and CDR2 SFDVKD. The CDR3 DNA sequence: TGTGCCACCAGTGATTCACAGGGGGAGGAGACCCAGTACTTC. This sequence encodes CATSDSQGEETQYF.

The table lists this clone with a count of one. V is TRBV21-1 and J is TRBJ2-1. TRBV21-1 is deemed a pseudogene. The CDR3 is 14 amino acids. The CDR3 nucleotides read TGTGCCAGCAGTTGTATCCCTGGGGACAATGAGCAGTTCTTC. It specifies CASSCIPGDNEQFF.

The genes are TRBV4-1 and TRBJ2-7; a possible D gene is TRBD2 (6 bases). Trimming took 0 bases from V and 12 from J, leaving 18 bases between them. The CDR3 loop spans 14 amino acids. Germline V gene sequence: CDR1 MGHRA, CDR2 YSYEKL. DNA of the CDR3: TGCGCCAGCAGCCAAGATAGGCCGGGGGTCCCCCGGTACTTC. Its translation is CASSQDRPGVPRYF.

The chain employs TRBV13 and TRBJ2-2; 7 positions agree with TRBD1. With V trimmed by 1 base and J by 1 base, 6 bases remained unmatched. The CDR3 sequence is 17 residues long. Germline-derived CDR1 and CDR2 are PRHDT and FYEKMQ (reference sequence). The CDR3 here is CASSLVSGTVNTGELFF. CDR3 DNA: TGTGCCAGCAGCTTAGTATCGGGGACAGTGAACACCGGGGAGCTGTTTTTT.

This clone was seen a few times. The chain links TRBV3-1 (or the pseudogene TRBV3-2) to TRBJ2-1; 7 bases align to TRBD2. The CDR3 length is 16 residues. With 3 bases clipped from V and 6 bases from J, the junction kept 11 bases outside the gene matches. Per the germline V gene, CDR1 is LGHDT and CDR2 is YNNKEL (reference sequence). DNA for the CDR3: TGTGCCAGCAGCCAGTTCGAGACTAGCATGGGCAATGAGCAGTTCTTC. Translated, it gives CASSQFETSMGNEQFF.

This sequence joins TRBV10-3 and TRBJ1-2; unclear D gene. This CDR3 contains 13 residues. Trimming cost V 5 bases and J 2 bases, with 9 bases left between them. Germline V gives CDR1 ENHRY, CDR2 SYGVKD. This chain's CDR3 is CAISREFNYGYTF. The CDR3 coding sequence is TGTGCCATCAGTCGGGAATTCAACTATGGCTACACCTTC.

The chain has TRBV19 and TRBJ1-5, with D possibly TRBD1 on 5 matching bases. Trimming removed 8 bases from V and 2 bases from J, with 13 bases in between. CDR1 is LNHDA and CDR2 is SQIVND in the germline V gene (reference sequence). The CDR3 is made up of 14 amino acids. CDR3 in DNA: TGTGCCAGTGAAGGAACAGGAGGCAATCAGCCCCAGCATTTT. Translated: CASEGTGGNQPQHF.

The chain couples TRBV6-5 to TRBJ1-4; D is ambiguous. The CDR3 is 14 amino acids. Per the germline V gene, CDR1 is MNHEY and CDR2 is SVGAGI. V was clipped by 8 bases and J by 2 bases, with 12 bases between them. Written as DNA, the CDR3 is TGTGCCAGCGTAGGGCCGCCGACTAATGAAAAACTGTTTTTT. Translating it yields CASVGPPTNEKLFF.

CDR3 loop: CASSLEGQAFATNEKLFF. The CDR3, as DNA: TGTGCCAGCAGCTTAGAGGGTCAGGCGTTTGCAACTAATGAAAAACTGTTTTTT. The chain combines TRBV7-2 with TRBJ1-4, with D unclear. Trimming took off 1 base at V and 0 bases at J, with 15 bases between the two ends. Germline CDR1 is SGHTA and CDR2 is FQGNSA. This CDR3 has 18 residues.

The V call is TRBV6-2 or TRBV6-3, the J call TRBJ2-7; D possibly corresponds to TRBD2 (6 bases). V lost 8 bases, J lost 5 bases, and 19 bases lay in between. The CDR3 runs to 14 residues. Germline CDR1 MNHEY, CDR2 SVGEGT. Here the CDR3 DNA reads TGTGCCAGCCGTTGGGGGGTCGCCGGGGACGAGCAGTACTTC. It translates to CASRWGVAGDEQYF.

The rearrangement joins TRBV7-2 to TRBJ1-5, with D perhaps matching TRBD1 (5 bases). This CDR3 region has 16 residues. Germline V gives CDR1 SGHTA, CDR2 FQGNSA. The V end was cut by 0 bases, the J end by 2 bases, with 11 bases between. For the CDR3, the DNA is TGTGCCAGCAGCTTAGCGGAAGGGGTTGGCAATCAGCCCCAGCATTTT. This gives the protein CASSLAEGVGNQPQHF.

The CDR3 loop reads CASSPRVTGPENNQPQHF. CDR3 bases: TGTGCCAGCTCACCACGGGTCACAGGTCCAGAGAACAATCAGCCCCAGCATTTT. The V and J genes are TRBV18 and TRBJ1-5, with a tentative D call TRBD1 (5 bases). The CDR3 is made up of 18 amino acids. Trimming removed 1 base at V and 3 bases at J, with 19 bases between. Germline V gene data show CDR1 as KGHSH and CDR2 as LQKENI. The whole variable domain, remainder taken from reference TRBV18 and TRBJ1-5, is NAGVMQNPRHLVRRRGQEARLRCSPMKGHSHVYWYRQLPEEGLKFMVYLQKENIIDESGMPKERFSAEFPKEGPSILRIQQVVRGDSAAYFCASSPRVTGPENNQPQHFGDGTRLSIL.